The entry below describes one T cell receptor (beta chain). The specificity of this receptor is unknown. No much larger clone is present one base from it, and per-base qualities are unavailable. The germline V gene (reference sequence) supplies CDR1 SEHNR and CDR2 FQNEAQ. From the cysteine up to the phenylalanine, the CDR3 has a length of 14 residues. The retained sequence is limited to the CDR3, 42 bases, with the frame set at the first base. A distance of 10 bases separates the germline ends of V and J, which lose 5 bases and 0 bases respectively. This specimen belongs to a study of Graves' ophthalmopathy and Graves' hyperthyroidism (dated by TCRdb to the late 2010s). Regarding the complete study: Hyperthyroidism was considered stable if no progression to ophthalmopathy occurred within 18 months of follow-up. T-cell repertoires of thyroid tissue and blood were compared in six or seven hyperthyroidism patients. An independent validation cohort comprised under 20 hyperthyroidism patients and some 16 patients who later progressed from hyperthyroidism to ophthalmopathy. The study used TCR beta repertoire signatures to distinguish Graves' ophthalmopathy from Graves' hyperthyroidism and to predict progression to ophthalmopathy. To explore V-J signatures that separate ophthalmopathy from hyperthyroidism, a discovery set of about a hundred patients was enrolled, consisting of 40 to 45 with ophthalmopathy and about 60 with stable hyperthyroidism. In total, around 140 blood samples were TCR-sequenced: under 45 ophthalmopathy, over 70 hyperthyroidism and approximately 17 hyperthyroidism-to-ophthalmopathy patients. Following sampling, methimazole starting at 30 mg daily was administered to hyperthyroidism patients, and high-dose intravenous methylprednisolone was administered to ophthalmopathy patients.

For repertoire sequencing, TCR beta CDR3 regions were amplified from RNA transcripts. The first round was an RT-PCR using HTBI primers with the Qiagen OneStep RT-PCR kit, and this first round was followed by a second-round multiplex PCR, then size selection and purification. Libraries were sequenced on an Illumina HiSeq2000 using paired-end 100 bp reads. Per the original workflow: SOAPnuke was used to process the reads, removing any read that contained adapters or uncalled bases, had a mean Phred below 15, or lacked an exact match to the constant primer or identifier. COPE v1.2.5 was used to merge high-quality paired reads. Clonotypes were defined as unique nucleotide sequences and were aligned to IMGT TRB V, D and J references using MiTCR v1.1. Only V-J combinations with frequency above 0.0001 were analysed, covering 99.2% of repertoires. A TCR clonal expansion and chaos score per V-J combination was defined as the ratio of F50 clonal expansion to chaos observed in the TCRdist matrix. Welch's t-statistics and random forest were used to narrow the features down to around twelve V-J combinations, which were then fed into a naive Bayes classifier. The Morisita-Horn index was used to measure how similar the thyroid and blood repertoires were. TCRdb trimmed public reads at Q25 via fastp, called clones via MiXCR and kept in-frame beta chains. Each entry is one CDR3 protein sequence, shown with its most common DNA and genes. For this entry, the V and J calls and clone size follow TCRdb and not the study's own pipeline. Here the sample has around 1.1 million distinct CDR3 sequences; about two fifths occur a single time. Of the sample, approximately 10% is held by the ten largest clones.

General findings and caveats noted by the study authors: In cross-validation, the 13-signature model distinguished ophthalmopathy from stable hyperthyroidism with just over 85% sensitivity and roughly 81% specificity, and in the test set the corresponding values were around 78% and 73%. No statistical method was used to set the sample size in advance, and the investigators knew which group each participant was assigned to. Most of the expanded thyroid clonotypes with a frequency above 0.001 were also detected in blood, and it was suggested that the thyroid immune response may be reflected by blood repertoires. In validation, the model predicted ophthalmopathy progression with about 71% sensitivity and 72.22% specificity; fewer than 15 predicted patients were CT-confirmed with GO in a median of around 6.5 months.

Patients with hyperthyroidism were aged 18 to 65 years, had been newly diagnosed, and had a disease duration of less than 2 months. Patients with other autoimmune diseases, uncontrolled infections, pregnancy or lactation were excluded. Clinical symptoms, serum thyroxine, TRAb, thyroid ultrasound and orbital computed tomography were used for diagnosis. Trizol reagent was used to extract the total RNA, and its quality was then checked on an Agilent 2100 Bioanalyzer. The chain couples TRBV7-9 to TRBJ2-5; the D region possibly corresponds to TRBD2 (6 bases align). The receptor was derived from an adult man with Graves' hyperthyroidism. The sequencing input was peripheral blood or thyroid tissue (not recorded which). In nucleotide form, the sequence is TGTGCCAGCAGCCGGGACTGGAACCAAGAGACCCAGTACTTC. Translation gives CASSRDWNQETQYF.